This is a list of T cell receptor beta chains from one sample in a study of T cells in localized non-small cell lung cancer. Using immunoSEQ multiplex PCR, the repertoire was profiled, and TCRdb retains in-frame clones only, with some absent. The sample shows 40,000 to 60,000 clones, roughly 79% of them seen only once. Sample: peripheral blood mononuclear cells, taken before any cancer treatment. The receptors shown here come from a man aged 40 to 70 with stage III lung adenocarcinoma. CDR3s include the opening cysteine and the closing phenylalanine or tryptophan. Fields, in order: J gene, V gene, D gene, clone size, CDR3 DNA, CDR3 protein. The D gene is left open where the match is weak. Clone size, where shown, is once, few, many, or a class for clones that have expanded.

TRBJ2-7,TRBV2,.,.,TGTGCCAGCAGTGAAGGGGTAGCCTACGAGCAGTACTTC,CASSEGVAYEQYF
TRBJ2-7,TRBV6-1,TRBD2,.,TGTGCCAGCAGTAAGGGACTAGCGGGGGTGGGCGAGCAGTACTTC,CASSKGLAGVGEQYF
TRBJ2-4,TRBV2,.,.,TGTGCCAGCAGTCCAGGGGAAGGTAGGGGAAACATTCAGTACTTC,CASSPGEGRGNIQYF
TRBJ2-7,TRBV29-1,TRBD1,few,TGCAGCGTGGGGACAGGGGCTACTCTCTCCTACGAGCAGTACTTC,CSVGTGATLSYEQYF
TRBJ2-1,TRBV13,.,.,TGTGCCAGCGCATTACTCGGCCCCCACAATGAGCAGTTCTTC,CASALLGPHNEQFF
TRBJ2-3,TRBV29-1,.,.,TGCAGCGTTGTGGGGCCTACGACGGCAGATACGCAGTATTTT,CSVVGPTTADTQYF
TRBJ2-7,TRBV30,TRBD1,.,TGTGCCTGGAGTTCCTCTTCGATGGACAGGGGCTACGAGCAGTACTTC,CAWSSSSMDRGYEQYF
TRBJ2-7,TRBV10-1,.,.,TGCGCCAGCAGTGAGTCAAAGGCAGGGGTATACGAGCAGTACTTC,CASSESKAGVYEQYF
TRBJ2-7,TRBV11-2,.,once,TGTGCCAGCAGCTCTCCTCAAACAGGGTACGAGCAGTACTTC,CASSSPQTGYEQYF
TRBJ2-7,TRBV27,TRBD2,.,TGTGCCAGCAGCCGTACTAGCGGGGGGCTCTCCTACGAGCAGTACTTC,CASSRTSGGLSYEQYF
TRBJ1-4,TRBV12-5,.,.,TGTGCTAGTGGACCGGGAACCTGGGGGGAAAAACTGTTTTTT,CASGPGTWGEKLFF
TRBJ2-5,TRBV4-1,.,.,TGCGCCAGCAGTCCTGGGGCAGGGGTAGAAGAGACCCAGTACTTC,CASSPGAGVEETQYF
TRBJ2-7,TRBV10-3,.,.,TGTGCCATCAGCGACGACTTGAGCTCCTACGAGCAGTACTTC,CAISDDLSSYEQYF
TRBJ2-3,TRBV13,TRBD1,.,TGTGCCAGCAGCTCCTCGGACAGGGGGAGCACAGATACGCAGTATTTT,CASSSSDRGSTDTQYF
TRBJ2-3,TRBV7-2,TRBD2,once,TGTGCCAGCAGCCGTCGGGACGGGGGGAGCACAGATACGCAGTATTTT,CASSRRDGGSTDTQYF
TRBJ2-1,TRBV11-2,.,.,TGTGCCAGTAGCTTAGAAGTTGGGTACAATGAGCAGTTCTTC,CASSLEVGYNEQFF
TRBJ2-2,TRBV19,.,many,TGTGCCAGTAGTCCCTCAGGGACGGGCACCGGGGAGCTGTTTTTT,CASSPSGTGTGELFF
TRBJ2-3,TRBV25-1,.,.,TGTGCCAGCGTAACGGAGACTAGCACAGATACGCAGTATTTT,CASVTETSTDTQYF
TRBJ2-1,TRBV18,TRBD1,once,TGTGCCAGCTCACCCCTTGGACAGGGGAGCTCCTACAATGAGCAGTTCTTC,CASSPLGQGSSYNEQFF
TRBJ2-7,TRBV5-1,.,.,TGCGCCAGCAGCTTGCTTGCAGGGTTCTACGAGCAGTACTTC,CASSLLAGFYEQYF
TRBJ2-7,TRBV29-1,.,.,TGCAGCGTTGAAGATAATTCACCGAGCTACGAGCAGTACTTC,CSVEDNSPSYEQYF
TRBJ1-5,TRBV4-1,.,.,TGCGCCAGCAGCCAGGAGGACAGCAGCAATCAGCCCCAGCATTTT,CASSQEDSSNQPQHF
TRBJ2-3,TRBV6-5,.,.,TGTGCCAGCAGGCGGGGCTTAGATACGCAGTATTTT,CASRRGLDTQYF
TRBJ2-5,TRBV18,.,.,TGTGCCAGCTCACCACGGTCGGGGGAGACCCAGTACTTC,CASSPRSGETQYF
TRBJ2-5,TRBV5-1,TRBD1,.,TGCGCCAGCAGCCTAGGCTCAGGGGGCAGGGAGACCCAGTACTTC,CASSLGSGGRETQYF
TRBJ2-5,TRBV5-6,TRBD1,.,TGTGCCAGCAGTTCCGTTCTTGGACAGGGTCGAGAGACCCAGTACTTC,CASSSVLGQGRETQYF
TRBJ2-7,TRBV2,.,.,TGTGCCAGCAGTCGAAGCTCCTACGAGCAGTACTTC,CASSRSSYEQYF
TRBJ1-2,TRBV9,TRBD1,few,TGTGCCAGCAGCGGAGGACAGGGGATATTTAACTATGGCTACACCTTC,CASSGGQGIFNYGYTF
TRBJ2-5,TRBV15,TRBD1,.,TGTGCCACCAGCAGGGCCGTGAGACAGGGAGAGACCCAGTACTTC,CATSRAVRQGETQYF
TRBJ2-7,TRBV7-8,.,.,TGTGCCAGCAGCTTAGCGCCAGGGACGACTTTATCCTACGAGCAGTACTTC,CASSLAPGTTLSYEQYF
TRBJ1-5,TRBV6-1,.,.,TGTGCCAGCAGTGAAAGAACAGTAAATCAGCCCCAGCATTTT,CASSERTVNQPQHF
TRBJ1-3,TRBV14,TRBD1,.,TGTGCCAGCAGCGGACAGGGAGAACTAACTGGAAACACCATATATTTT,CASSGQGELTGNTIYF
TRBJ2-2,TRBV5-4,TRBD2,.,TGTGCCAGCAGCTTCATCGGGGGGGGCCCCGGGGAGCTGTTTTTT,CASSFIGGGPGELFF
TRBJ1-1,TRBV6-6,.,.,TGTGCCAGCAACCCACTGATGAACACTGAAGCTTTCTTT,CASNPLMNTEAFF
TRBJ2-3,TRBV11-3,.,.,TGTGCCAGCAGCTTAAGGGACGGCACAGATACGCAGTATTTT,CASSLRDGTDTQYF
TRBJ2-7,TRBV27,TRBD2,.,TGTGCCAGCAGTTTAAGCGGGACCCCGATCTACGAGCAGTACTTC,CASSLSGTPIYEQYF
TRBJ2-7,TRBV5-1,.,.,TGTGCCAGCAGCGTAAACTACGAGCAGTACTTC,CASSVNYEQYF
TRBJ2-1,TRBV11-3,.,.,TGTGCCAGCAGCTTACTCGGCAGAGACAATGAGCAGTTCTTC,CASSLLGRDNEQFF
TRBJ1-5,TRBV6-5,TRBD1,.,TGTGCCAGTTCTGAAAGGGGACAGAGCAATCAGCCCCAGCATTTT,CASSERGQSNQPQHF
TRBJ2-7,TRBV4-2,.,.,TGTGCCAGCAGCCAAGATAGGGCGGGTCGGGAGCAGTACTTC,CASSQDRAGREQYF
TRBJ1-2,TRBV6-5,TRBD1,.,TGTGCCAGCAGTTACGGGACAGGGTCCGGCTATGGCTACACCTTC,CASSYGTGSGYGYTF
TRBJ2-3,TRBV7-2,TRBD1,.,TGTGCCAGCAGCTACCCCCGGGACAGGGTGACAGATACGCAGTATTTT,CASSYPRDRVTDTQYF
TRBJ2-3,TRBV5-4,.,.,TGTGCCAGCAGCTTGGTGACGTACCCAGATACGCAGTATTTT,CASSLVTYPDTQYF
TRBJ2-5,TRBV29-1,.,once,TGCAGCGTTCAAAGGGGTTTCCAAGAGACCCAGTACTTC,CSVQRGFQETQYF
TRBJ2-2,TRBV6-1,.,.,TGTGCCAGCAGTAGACAGGAGGGCGGGGAGCTGTTTTTT,CASSRQEGGELFF
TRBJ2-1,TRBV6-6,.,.,TGTGCCAGCCACCTCCAGGGCTCCTACAATGAGCAGTTCTTC,CASHLQGSYNEQFF
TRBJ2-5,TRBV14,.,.,TGTGCCAGCAGCCGACAGGAACAAGAGACCCAGTACTTC,CASSRQEQETQYF
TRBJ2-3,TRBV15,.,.,TGTGCCACCAGCAGACGCACAGATACGCAGTATTTT,CATSRRTDTQYF
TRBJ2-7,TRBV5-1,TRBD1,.,TGCGCCAGCAGCCCGAGGACAGGGTCCTACGAGCAGTACTTC,CASSPRTGSYEQYF
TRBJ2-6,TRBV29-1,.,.,TGCAGCGTTGCGGGCAGGGAGCCCTCTGGGGCCAACGTCCTGACTTTC,CSVAGREPSGANVLTF
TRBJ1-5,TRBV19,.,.,TGTGCCAGTAGTCGGGAGGCAACTAGCAATCAGCCCCAGCATTTT,CASSREATSNQPQHF
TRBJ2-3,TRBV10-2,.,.,TGCGCCAGCAGGGGGGATCCAGTCACAGATACGCAGTATTTT,CASRGDPVTDTQYF
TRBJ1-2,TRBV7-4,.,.,TGTGCCAGCAGGCAGAACAGGGATTGGGCTAACTATGGCTACACCTTC,CASRQNRDWANYGYTF
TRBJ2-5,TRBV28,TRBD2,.,TGTGCCAGCAGTTTACTAGCGGGGGCGCCTGGGCCCACCCAGTACTTC,CASSLLAGAPGPTQYF
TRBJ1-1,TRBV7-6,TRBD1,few,TGTGCCAGCAGCCCAGACAGGGGGAACACTGAAGCTTTCTTT,CASSPDRGNTEAFF
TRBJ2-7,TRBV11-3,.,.,TGTGCCAGCAGCTTAGCCTCAGGGCACTACGAGCAGTACTTC,CASSLASGHYEQYF
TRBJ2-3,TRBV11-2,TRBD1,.,TGTGCCAGCAGCTTAGGGGCAGGGGGCCATGGGACAGATACGCAGTATTTT,CASSLGAGGHGTDTQYF
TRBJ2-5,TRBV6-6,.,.,TGTGCCAGCAGTTACTCTGACGGAGGAGAGACCCAGTACTTC,CASSYSDGGETQYF
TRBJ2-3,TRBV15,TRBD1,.,TGTGCCACCAGCAGATCCAGGGGGACAGGGGACGAGACCTCCACAGATACGCAGTATTTT,CATSRSRGTGDETSTDTQYF